A selection of T cell receptor beta chains follows, all from one sample in a study of blood T cell repertoires in COVID-19. Sequencing was performed with immunoSEQ multiplex PCR; in TCRdb, only in-frame clones are kept and a portion is missing. Of about 270,000 clones in the sample, 65% to 90% were seen once. The material sequenced was peripheral blood. The receptors derive from a human donor in a cohort sampled during active COVID-19. Each CDR3 is given with its conserved first and last residue. Rows may omit the clone size; those that give it use once, few, many or a size class.

size: NA; length: 18; V: TRBV30; CDR3: CAWSVAGGPLIAKNIQYF
size: NA; length: 18; V: TRBV28; CDR3: CASSGFPRTDSLNTEAFF
size: NA; length: 14; V: TRBV7-2; CDR3: CASSLEGRSYEQYF
size: NA; length: 15; V: TRBV19; CDR3: CASSIWTGGGDTQYF
size: NA; length: 16; V: TRBV11-2; CDR3: CASSLGVAGEFYEQYF
size: NA; length: 16; V: TRBV7-8; CDR3: CASSLGPSSLYNEQFF
size: NA; length: 14; V: TRBV14; CDR3: CASSQKGTEETQYF
size: few; length: 13; V: TRBV5-4; CDR3: CASRREGAGGYTF
size: NA; length: 14; V: TRBV6-2/TRBV6-3; CDR3: CASSYPGGSGELFF
size: NA; length: 12; V: TRBV9; CDR3: CASGSTGDEQYF
size: NA; length: 15; V: TRBV6-2/TRBV6-3; CDR3: CASSLLLAGVAEQFF
size: once; length: 11; V: TRBV10-3; CDR3: CAISEREEQYF
size: NA; length: 13; V: TRBV19; CDR3: CASTRRGSGELFF
size: few; length: 16; V: TRBV19; CDR3: CASSTQGTSSHNEQFF
size: NA; length: 15; V: TRBV6-5; CDR3: CASSPSPYSGNTIYF